What follows are 9 T cell receptor beta chains derived from one specimen sequenced in a study of blood T cell repertoires in COVID-19. TCRdb keeps only in-frame clones here, not all; method: immunoSEQ multiplex PCR. The sample lists about 430,000 clones; more than 70% were seen once. The sample was PBMCs or T cells enriched from blood (not recorded which). Every receptor here comes from a woman aged 18-29 years who had been exposed to COVID-19.

The chain employs TRBV3-1 (or the pseudogene TRBV3-2) and TRBJ1-1; 7 nucleotides line up with TRBD1. The J segment lost 0 bases and the V segment lost 8 bases, leaving 6 bases of the junction unmatched. Germline CDR1 is LGHDT and CDR2 is YNNKEL (reference sequence). This CDR3 contains 14 residues. CDR3: CASATGLVNTEAFF. In DNA form, the CDR3 reads TGTGCCAGCGCGACAGGGCTCGTGAACACTGAAGCTTTCTTT.

The chain has TRBV6-5 and TRBJ1-2; D gene uncertain. CDR3 length equals 16 residues. Trimming shortened V by 0 bases and J by 4 bases, and 15 bases separated the two germline ends. The germline gives CDR1 MNHEY, CDR2 SVGAGI. CDR3 region: CASSYSDGEGSYGYTF. The CDR3 DNA sequence: TGTGCCAGCAGTTACTCGGACGGTGAGGGATCCTATGGCTACACCTTC.

This clone occurred a few times. The genes are TRBV5-4 and TRBJ2-2, with 8 bases lining up with TRBD1. The CDR3 runs to 15 residues. Germline V gives CDR1 SGHNT, CDR2 YYREEE (reference sequence). Trimming removed 3 bases from V and 2 bases from J; junction bases left unmatched: 3. The CDR3 nucleotides are TGTGCCAGCAGCTCCGGACAGGGTAACACCGGGGAGCTGTTTTTT. Translated: CASSSGQGNTGELFF.

The V and J genes are TRBV7-2 and TRBJ2-4; tentatively, D is TRBD1 (6 bases). Per the germline V gene, CDR1 is SGHTA and CDR2 is FQGNSA. The CDR3 sequence is 15 residues long. The ends were cut back, 2 bases at V and 0 bases at J, with 8 bases in the middle. CDR3 in DNA: TGTGCCAGCAGCTTAAACAGGGTAGCCAAAAACATTCAGTACTTC. This gives the protein CASSLNRVAKNIQYF.

The genes are TRBV5-8 and TRBJ1-5, with D perhaps matching TRBD1 (6 bases). This CDR3 spans 16 amino acids. Germline CDR1 is SGHTS and CDR2 is YDEGEE. V lost 2 bases and J 2 bases, leaving 14 bases between the germline ends. CDR3 in DNA: TGTGCCAGCAGCTTTTATCCAGGGGTAGGCAATCAGCCCCAGCATTTT. Amino acid sequence: CASSFYPGVGNQPQHF.

The chain combines TRBV27 with TRBJ2-7; the D gene is possibly TRBD1 (7 bases). There are 14 residues in the CDR3. Germline lookup yields CDR1 MNHEY and CDR2 SMNVEV (reference sequence). V lost 7 bases and J 0 bases, leaving 13 bases between the germline ends. CDR3 sequence (DNA): TGTGCCAGCATAGGAGGGGACAGCTCCTACGAGCAGTACTTC. Protein product: CASIGGDSSYEQYF.

The rearrangement joins TRBV7-2 to TRBJ2-5; 8 nucleotides agree with TRBD2. Germline values: CDR1 SGHTA, CDR2 FQGNSA. This CDR3 is built from 14 residues. J gave up 7 bases and V 3 bases, and 7 bases lay outside the gene matches. CDR3 loop: CASSFSGTFLTQYF. CDR3 DNA: TGTGCCAGCAGCTTTAGCGGGACCTTTTTGACCCAGTACTTC.

The chain carries TRBV7-2 and TRBJ1-4; D not resolved. Trimming stripped 10 bases from V and 7 bases from J, with 19 bases between. CDR3 size: 14 residues. Germline V CDR1 and CDR2: SGHTA, FQGNSA. CDR3 DNA: TGTGCCACTAATGGCCCGGGGATAAGTGAAAAACTGTTTTTT. Its translation: CATNGPGISEKLFF. The variable domain in full, with the rest retrieved from reference TRBV7-2 and TRBJ1-4, is GAGVSQSPSNKVTEKGKDVELRCDPISGHTALYWYRQSLGQGLEFLIYFQGNSAPDKSGLPSDRFSAERTGGSVSTLTIQRTQQEDSAVYLCATNGPGISEKLFFGSGTQLSVL.

The V gene is TRBV10-2, the J gene TRBJ2-2; 9 nucleotides align to TRBD2. Germline V CDR1 and CDR2: WSHSY, SAAADI. Trimming cost V 8 bases and J 4 bases; bases outside gene matches: 2. The CDR3 has 13 residues. The chain's CDR3 is CASLAGATGELFF. DNA of the CDR3: TGCGCCAGCTTAGCGGGAGCCACCGGGGAGCTGTTTTTT.